The sequence of this TCR beta chain was determined in a study of cytomegalovirus exposure and HLA in healthy donors. CDR1 is PRHDT and CDR2 is FYEKMQ in the germline V gene (reference sequence). Trimming took 1 base from V and 10 from J, leaving 17 bases between them. This CDR3 spans 15 amino acids. 60 Vbeta and 13 Jbeta primers were used in PCR. TCRdb's copy holds only in-frame clones and misses some; the assay was immunoSEQ multiplex PCR. In the table there are about 200,000 clones, almost 80% of which are singletons. This receptor was identified in a male donor in good health and CMV-seronegative. The V call is TRBV13, the J call TRBJ2-1, with a tentative D call TRBD2 (6 bases). Sample: PBMCs. This CDR3 reads CASSLEGASGEEQFF. The CDR3 DNA reads TGTGCCAGCAGCTTAGAGGGTGCGTCGGGGGAGGAGCAGTTCTTC.